The rows below give T cell receptor beta chains drawn from one sample of a study of radiotherapy plus CTLA-4 blockade in lung cancer. Clones were read by immunoSEQ multiplex PCR, and TCRdb kept only the in-frame ones, dropping some. The sample contains over 85,000 clones, approximately 80% of which appear only once. The input for sequencing was peripheral blood, taken from a patient treated with radiotherapy plus ipilimumab. The receptor set was obtained from a human donor with non-small cell lung cancer that progressed on radiotherapy plus ipilimumab. Both conserved end residues are part of each CDR3. Each record gives: clone size, V gene, D gene, J gene, CDR3 length, CDR3 DNA, CDR3 protein. D genes are given only for firm matches. Clone size is not always given. Where it is, it says once, few, many or a class for expanded clones.

-	TRBV6-1	-	TRBJ2-3	15	TGTGCCAGCAGTGCGCAACAGGGATTCACAGATACGCAGTATTTT	CASSAQQGFTDTQYF
-	TRBV9	TRBD1	TRBJ2-2	17	TGTGCCAGCAGCGTAGACAGGGACAGGGGTCACACCGGGGAGCTGTTTTTT	CASSVDRDRGHTGELFF
-	TRBV6-1	TRBD1	TRBJ1-1	14	TGTGCCAGCACCCTCGACAGGGTGAACACTGAAGCTTTCTTT	CASTLDRVNTEAFF
-	TRBV5-1	TRBD2	TRBJ2-1	15	TGCGCCAGCAGCTCGAGCGGGGGGATCTACAATGAGCAGTTCTTC	CASSSSGGIYNEQFF
-	TRBV5-1	-	TRBJ2-1	15	TGCGCCAGCAGCTTAACCCTAAGCTCCTACAATGAGCAGTTCTTC	CASSLTLSSYNEQFF
-	TRBV12-2	-	TRBJ2-3	16	TGTGCAAGTCGCTTAGTGGCGGATGGGGGCACAGATACGCAGTATTTT	CASRLVADGGTDTQYF
once	TRBV9	-	TRBJ1-2	17	TGTGCCAGCAGCGTAGCTACGGGGACGGGGGGCGGTGATGGCTACACCTTC	CASSVATGTGGGDGYTF
-	TRBV27	-	TRBJ1-1	18	TGTGCCAGCAGTTTAGAAACCGTGCCATTACTCATGAACACTGAAGCTTTCTTT	CASSLETVPLLMNTEAFF
-	TRBV2	-	TRBJ2-5	16	TGTGCCAGCAGTCTTTATGGGGCTGAGGGCCAAGAGACCCAGTACTTC	CASSLYGAEGQETQYF
-	TRBV5-1	-	TRBJ2-1	12	TGCGCCAGCAGCTTCGGGACTGTTGAGCAGTTCTTC	CASSFGTVEQFF
-	TRBV6-5	-	TRBJ1-2	13	TGTGCCAGCAGTTTGACCCTTCTGCATGGCTACACCTTC	CASSLTLLHGYTF
once	TRBV6-6	TRBD2	TRBJ2-1	16	TGTGCCAGCAGTCCCCAATCAGGCGGGAGGGCCTATGAGCAGTTCTTC	CASSPQSGGRAYEQFF
-	TRBV9	-	TRBJ1-5	15	TGTGCCAGCAGCGTAGGGACTTCACACAATCAGCCCCAGCATTTT	CASSVGTSHNQPQHF
-	TRBV23-1	-	TRBJ2-1	14	TGCGCCAGCAGTCCCCGCAGGGTCGGGAATGAGCAGTTCTTC	CASSPRRVGNEQFF
-	TRBV6-5	-	TRBJ1-2	13	TGTGCCAGCAGTATGGGGCGCGACTATGGCTACACCTTC	CASSMGRDYGYTF
-	TRBV11-3	-	TRBJ2-7	13	TGTGCCAGCAGCTTAACTGCTTCCTACGAGCAGTACTTC	CASSLTASYEQYF
-	TRBV7-9	TRBD2	TRBJ2-5	12	TGTGCCAGCACCCCCGGGGGGGAGACCCAGTACTTC	CASTPGGETQYF
-	TRBV27	TRBD2	TRBJ2-5	16	TGTGCCAGCAGCCCAGGACTAGCGGGGAGACAAGAGACCCAGTACTTC	CASSPGLAGRQETQYF
-	TRBV2	-	TRBJ2-1	16	TGTGCCAGCAATAGACCCGGGGGCGGCCCCTACAATGAGCAGTTCTTC	CASNRPGGGPYNEQFF
-	TRBV9	-	TRBJ2-3	14	TGTGCCAGTCAACCTAGCGCTAGCACAGATACGCAGTATTTT	CASQPSASTDTQYF
-	TRBV5-4	TRBD2	TRBJ2-1	16	TGTGCCAGCAACCCTCCCACTAGCGGGAATAACAATGAGCAGTTCTTC	CASNPPTSGNNNEQFF
-	TRBV29-1	TRBD1	TRBJ1-4	18	TGCAGCGTTGAGATACCGGGACAGGGTTCTGCAACTAATGAAAAACTGTTTTTT	CSVEIPGQGSATNEKLFF
-	TRBV18	-	TRBJ2-1	14	TGTGCCAGCTCACCACCAGGCCCGAGCTATGAGCAGTTCTTC	CASSPPGPSYEQFF
-	TRBV5-8	-	TRBJ1-5	14	TGTGCCAGCAGCTTGGGCAGGGGTCTCTCCCCCCAGCATTTT	CASSLGRGLSPQHF
-	TRBV6-6	-	TRBJ2-1	14	TGTGCCAGCAGTGCGCGACTAAACTACAATGAGCAGTTCTTC	CASSARLNYNEQFF
-	TRBV10-2	-	TRBJ1-1	16	TGCGCCAGCAGTGAGTCGACCGGCGGTTTGAACACTGAAGCTTTCTTT	CASSESTGGLNTEAFF
-	TRBV2	-	TRBJ2-2	14	TGTGCCACCGAGACCGAAGGAAGCACCGGGGAGCTGTTTTTT	CATETEGSTGELFF
-	TRBV2	-	TRBJ2-3	15	TGTGCCAGCAGTGAAGTATATCCACGCACAGATACGCAGTATTTT	CASSEVYPRTDTQYF
-	TRBV6-1	-	TRBJ2-2	15	TGTGCCAGCAGTATAGACAGAGGGCTAACCGGGGAGCTGTTTTTT	CASSIDRGLTGELFF
-	TRBV11-3	-	TRBJ2-1	15	TGTGCCAGCAGCCAAGGACAGAACTCCTACAATGAGCAGTTCTTC	CASSQGQNSYNEQFF
-	TRBV5-1	-	TRBJ2-5	13	TGCGCCAGCAGCTTCCAGGGTACCGAGACCCAGTACTTC	CASSFQGTETQYF
-	TRBV4-1	-	TRBJ1-4	18	TGCGCCAGCAGCCAAGGTAGACCGGGGCCGTCGACCCGTGAAAAACTGTTTTTT	CASSQGRPGPSTREKLFF
-	TRBV29-1	-	TRBJ1-2	12	TGCAGCGTTCAGGAGAACTCCTATGGCTACACCTTC	CSVQENSYGYTF
-	TRBV5-6	TRBD1	TRBJ2-7	16	TGTGCCAGCACGAGGGACAGTCACAGTACCATCTACGAGCAGTACTTC	CASTRDSHSTIYEQYF
few	TRBV6-6	-	TRBJ1-5	14	TGTGCCAGCAGTGGGAGTCAGGGAAATCAGCCCCAGCATTTT	CASSGSQGNQPQHF
-	TRBV14	-	TRBJ2-1	16	TGTGCCAGCAGCCAAGGAGGGGCCGGGACTCGCAATGAGCAGTTCTTC	CASSQGGAGTRNEQFF
-	TRBV7-2	-	TRBJ2-3	11	TGTGCCAGCAGCCAAGAACACACGCAGTATTTT	CASSQEHTQYF
-	TRBV28	-	TRBJ2-6	19	TGTGCCAGCAGTTCCCTCCGACAAGGCCCAAACTCTGGGGCCAACGTCCTGACTTTC	CASSSLRQGPNSGANVLTF
-	TRBV9	-	TRBJ2-1	17	TGTGCCAGCAGCGTAGACCCTCCTGGAGGAATCAACAATGAGCAGTTCTTC	CASSVDPPGGINNEQFF
-	TRBV10-1	-	TRBJ2-7	13	TGCGCCAGCAGTGATAACCCTTTCCACGAGCAGTACTTC	CASSDNPFHEQYF
-	TRBV5-1	-	TRBJ2-5	14	TGCGCCAGCAGCTTGGTACGAACTCAGGAGCCCCAGTACTTC	CASSLVRTQEPQYF
-	TRBV12-2	-	TRBJ2-1	14	TGTGCAAGTCGCTTAGGGCCGCCTTCTGATGAGCAGTTCTTC	CASRLGPPSDEQFF
-	TRBV30	TRBD1	TRBJ1-5	13	TGTGCCTGGACGACAGGGCGAAATCAGCCCCAGCATTTT	CAWTTGRNQPQHF
-	TRBV19	-	TRBJ2-1	15	TGTGCCAGTAGTAGGGGGAGTGGGTCCTACAATGAGCAGTTCTTC	CASSRGSGSYNEQFF
once	TRBV9	-	TRBJ2-7	14	TGTGCCAGCAGCGTAGCTGCCGGGGTGGGTGAGCAGTACTTC	CASSVAAGVGEQYF
-	TRBV6-5	-	TRBJ1-5	13	TGTGCCAGCAGTGAAGGGGACGGGCAGCCCCAGCATTTT	CASSEGDGQPQHF
few	TRBV9	TRBD1	TRBJ1-1	15	TGTGCCAGCAGCGTGGGGACAGGTACAAACACTGAAGCTTTCTTT	CASSVGTGTNTEAFF
-	TRBV7-2	-	TRBJ2-2	12	TGTGCCAGCAGCTCGTACACCGGGGAGCTGTTTTTT	CASSSYTGELFF
-	TRBV7-2	TRBD1	TRBJ2-7	16	TGTGCCAGCAGCCCGGGGCTTACAGGGGGCCTCTACGAGCAGTACTTC	CASSPGLTGGLYEQYF
-	TRBV13	-	TRBJ2-3	12	TGTGCCAGCAGCTTAACCGGAGATACGCAGTATTTT	CASSLTGDTQYF
few	TRBV6-1	TRBD2	TRBJ2-1	17	TGTGCCAGCAGTGCCCCCTCGGGACTAGGGGCCTACAATGAGCAGTTCTTC	CASSAPSGLGAYNEQFF
-	TRBV9	TRBD1	TRBJ2-3	20	TGTGCCAGCAGCGTATCCAGTAGTATGAATTTCAGGGGGCCCGCCGGGGCGCAGTATTTT	CASSVSSSMNFRGPAGAQYF
-	TRBV19	-	TRBJ2-2	19	TGTGCCAGTAGTATAGGGGCAGGGAGACCTACCCGAAACACCGGGGAGCTGTTTTTT	CASSIGAGRPTRNTGELFF